Presented here are 31 T cell receptor beta chains from one specimen sequenced in a study of blood T cells in healthy people across ages. Alongside a J-beta primer mix, a sample-barcoded 5' primer served in a second PCR lasting roughly 6 to 11 cycles. TCRdb analysed the 5' RACE reads with MiXCR anew, one entry per CDR3 protein. The data show around 870,000 distinct CDR3 sequences, with around 26% seen just once and about 18% held by the top ten. The material sequenced was blood. These TCRs come from an elderly woman in good health.

At least ten counts were recorded for this clonotype. The rearrangement links TRBV3-1 to TRBJ2-7; D is perhaps TRBD2 (5 bases). The CDR3 consists of 15 residues. The V end was cut by 0 bases, the J end by 3 bases, with 12 bases between. Germline CDR1 is LGHDT and CDR2 is YNNKEL (reference sequence). The CDR3 bases are TGTGCCAGCAGCCAAGATCGATCGAGCGGCTACGAGCAGTACTTC. Its protein is CASSQDRSSGYEQYF.

In DNA form, the CDR3 reads TGTGCCAGCAGTTACTTGGATGGGGGCGAGCAGTACTTC. It encodes CASSYLDGGEQYF. This chain links TRBV6-2 or TRBV6-3 with TRBJ2-4; possibly TRBD1 or TRBD2 for D (5 bases each). The closer fit of TRBJ2-7 to the DNA end suggests the J call may be wrong. The CDR3 has 13 residues. The germline V gene has CDR1 MNHEY and CDR2 SVGEGT.

This clonotype was counted only a few times. This may be a read error, as it is one base from a much larger clone. The J gene is TRBJ2-7, the V gene TRBV20-1, with 8 positions matching TRBD1. The CDR3 is 13 amino acids. Germline V CDR1 and CDR2: DFQATT, SNEGSKA (reference sequence). The V segment lost 2 bases and the J segment 7 bases; nucleotides outside the gene matches: 7. For the CDR3, the DNA is TGCAGTGCTAGATACAGGGGGGACAATGAGCAGTACTTC. Encoded protein: CSARYRGDNEQYF.

Many counts were recorded for this clonotype. This chain connects TRBV6-5 to TRBJ2-3, with 8 bases matching TRBD2. V shed 6 bases and J 1 base; nucleotides not matched to a gene: 3. Germline assignment: CDR1 MNHEY and CDR2 SVGAGI. CDR3 length equals 14 residues. The CDR3 sequence: CASRLLAGTDTQYF. The CDR3 DNA is TGTGCCAGCAGATTACTAGCGGGCACAGATACGCAGTATTTT.

Details on this clonotype: This sequence may be a read error, since a much larger clone differs from it by one base. V and J are TRBV7-2 and TRBJ2-3, with TRBD2 as a possible D gene (6 bases). The CDR3 spans 15 residues. The V gene's germline CDR1 is SGHTA and CDR2 FQGNSA. Trimming shortened V by 1 base and J by 10 bases, and 18 bases separated the two germline ends. The CDR3 loop reads CASSLGGAGPDAQYF. The CDR3 nucleotides read TGTGCCAGCAGCTTAGGAGGAGCGGGTCCGGATGCGCAGTATTTT.

On this clonotype: This could be a read error, since a much larger clone is one nucleotide away. The V gene is TRBV7-2, the J gene TRBJ1-2, with D possibly being TRBD1 (5 bases). The CDR3 contains 16 residues. Germline assignment: CDR1 SGHTA and CDR2 FQGNSA. The V gene lost 5 bases and the J gene lost 8 bases, with 24 bases spanning the gap. The CDR3 DNA reads as TGTGCCAGCAGCCTTGGGAGACAGCGTAGGGCATGGGGCTACACCTTC. This codes for CASSLGRQRRAWGYTF.

J is TRBJ2-7 and V is TRBV6-2 or TRBV6-3; no clear D. The length of the CDR3 is 12 residues. Germline V gene data show CDR1 as MNHEY and CDR2 as SVGEGT. V was trimmed by 2 bases and J by 4 bases, leaving 6 bases between them. The CDR3 here is CASSYGHYEQYF. The CDR3 nucleotides read TGTGCCAGCAGTTACGGTCATTACGAGCAGTACTTC.

This clonotype occurred once. This may be a read error, as it is one base from a much larger clone. This chain joins TRBV3-1 and TRBJ2-1, with a tentative D call TRBD2 (7 bases). The CDR3 is made up of 12 amino acids. Between the trimmed V and J ends, which lost 1 base and 11 bases, there was a span of 9 bases. Germline V gene sequence: CDR1 LGHDT, CDR2 YNNKEL (reference sequence). The CDR3, as DNA: TGTGCCAGCAGCCAAGCGGGGGGCAAGCAGTTCTTC. This encodes CASSQAGGKQFF.

About this clonotype: A read error may explain this, as a much larger clone is one base away. The rearrangement joins TRBV7-6 to TRBJ2-3, with a possible D match to TRBD2 (6 bases). CDR1 is SGHVS and CDR2 is FNYEAQ in the germline V gene. The CDR3 extends over 14 amino acids. The CDR3 DNA is TGTGCCGGCAGCTTAAACCGGGACTCAGATACGCAGTATTTT. It is translated as CAGSLNRDSDTQYF.

Turning to this clonotype: A single base separates this from a much larger clone, so it may be a read error. V usage is TRBV24-1 and J usage is TRBJ2-1, with 10 bases that match TRBD2. Germline V lookup: CDR1 KGHDR, CDR2 SFDVKD. V dropped 6 bases and J dropped 7; count of bases not matched to a gene: 17. This CDR3 is 18 amino acids long. CDR3 residues: CATSNHMGLAWGYNEQFF. The CDR3 DNA follows: TGTGCCACCAGTAACCATATGGGACTAGCGTGGGGTTATAATGAGCAGTTCTTC.

This clonotype was seen many times. The V call is TRBV7-9, the J call TRBJ2-1; D not resolved. Germline loops: CDR1 SEHNR, CDR2 FQNEAQ (reference sequence). The CDR3 is made up of 13 amino acids. With 3 bases removed from V and 4 bases from J, the gap between germline ends came to 7 bases. The CDR3 sequence is CASSFKVYNEQFF. CDR3 sequence (DNA): TGTGCCAGCAGCTTTAAAGTTTACAATGAGCAGTTCTTC.

The V call is TRBV7-2, the J call TRBJ1-1, with D possibly TRBD1 on 5 matching bases. CDR1 and CDR2 from the germline V gene are SGHTA and FQGNSA. V lost 5 bases and J 0 bases, leaving 13 bases between the germline ends. CDR3 length: 15 amino acids. The CDR3 spells CASSPQDNLNTEAFF. DNA of the CDR3: TGTGCCAGCAGCCCTCAGGACAACTTGAACACTGAAGCTTTCTTT.

The gene calls are TRBV12-3 or TRBV12-4 and TRBJ2-3; TRBD2 aligns across 7 bases. V lost 2 bases, J lost 0 bases, and 5 bases stayed unmatched. The CDR3 covers 16 residues. DNA for the CDR3: TGTGCCAGCAGTTTAATCGGAGCGGGGAGCACAGATACGCAGTATTTT. Its translation is CASSLIGAGSTDTQYF.

Details on this clonotype: A clone one base away is much larger, so this may be a read error. The V gene is TRBV28, the J gene TRBJ1-3; D call uncertain. The CDR3 extends over 10 amino acids. V dropped 5 bases and J dropped 6 bases, with 2 bases sitting between them. Germline V gene data show CDR1 as MDHEN and CDR2 as SYDVKM. CDR3 sequence: CASSQNTIYF. In DNA, the CDR3 is TGTGCCAGCAGTCAAAACACCATATATTTT.

The V call is TRBV7-2, the J call TRBJ2-3; possible D gene TRBD2, 5 bases. CDR1 and CDR2 from the germline V gene are SGHTA and FQGNSA. The CDR3 has 15 residues. V lost 2 bases and J lost 4, with 13 bases in between. In DNA, the CDR3 is TGTGCCAGCAGCTTATACGGGGTTCAGGCAGATACGCAGTATTTT. Protein sequence: CASSLYGVQADTQYF.

The chain joins TRBV12-3 or TRBV12-4 to TRBJ1-2; no clear D gene. The CDR3 consists of 14 residues. V was clipped by 3 bases and J by 3 bases, with 11 bases between them. For the CDR3, the DNA is TGTGCCAGCAGTTTTAGTGGAGGGTACTATGGCTACACCTTC. It translates to CASSFSGGYYGYTF.

Ten or more counts support this clonotype. This clone may be a read error of a much larger clone one base away. The V gene is TRBV7-2, the J gene TRBJ2-7; D could derive from TRBD1 or TRBD2 (5 bases each). CDR3 length equals 15 residues. From germline, CDR1 is SGHTA and CDR2 FQGNSA. The V and J ends lost 4 bases and 3 bases respectively, with 16 bases between them. Here the CDR3 reads CASSWRREGSYEQYF. The DNA of the CDR3 is TGTGCCAGCAGCTGGCGTCGTGAGGGGAGCTACGAGCAGTACTTC.

This chain connects TRBV4-1 to TRBJ1-6; no definite D call. CDR3 size: 16 residues. CDR1 and CDR2 (germline): MGHRA, YSYEKL. Trimming cost V 0 bases and J 8 bases, with 14 bases left between them. The chain's CDR3 is CASSQDSNGRYSPLHF. The CDR3 coding sequence is TGCGCCAGCAGCCAAGATTCTAACGGACGGTATTCACCCCTCCACTTT.

This clonotype appeared a single time. The junction differs from germline at one of its ends, possibly a read error. The chain uses TRBV12-3 or TRBV12-4 and TRBJ2-3; tentatively, D is TRBD2 (5 bases). CDR3 length: 14 residues. The CDR3 DNA sequence: TGTGCCAGCAGGGACTTGATGAGCACAGATACGGAGTATTTT. Protein sequence: CASRDLMSTDTEYF.

V and J are TRBV12-3 or TRBV12-4 and TRBJ2-1; D possibly uses TRBD1 or TRBD2 (5 bases each). The DNA end lines up better with TRBJ2-7; the J call may be wrong. There are 16 residues in the CDR3. CDR3 bases: TGTGCCAGCAGTCCCGTGGGACGGAGCTCCTACAATGAGCAGTACTTC. Translation gives CASSPVGRSSYNEQYF.

This rearrangement joins TRBV4-2 to TRBJ2-7, with 7 bases fitting TRBD1. From germline, CDR1 is LGHNA and CDR2 YNFKEQ. This CDR3 region has 17 residues. V was pared by 4 bases and J by 3 bases, with 15 bases of the junction left unmatched. The chain's CDR3 is CASSPRQGGWSNYEQYF. The CDR3 coding sequence is TGTGCCAGCAGCCCGAGACAGGGTGGCTGGTCGAACTACGAGCAGTACTTC.

About this clonotype: This could be a read error, since a much larger clone is one nucleotide away. The conserved phenylalanine or tryptophan normally closing the CDR3 is absent here, so this likely arose from a read error. This chain joins TRBV7-2 and TRBJ1-5; 7 positions agree with TRBD1. The CDR3 runs to 14 residues. The V and J ends lost 5 bases and 9 bases, in that order; junction bases with no gene match: 10. Germline loops: CDR1 SGHTA, CDR2 FQGNSA. CDR3 DNA: TGTGCCAGCAGCGCCCGGGACAGCTTTTCGCCCCAGCATTTG. It codes for CASSARDSFSPQHL.

This clonotype was detected many times. The V and J genes are TRBV24-1 and TRBJ2-5, with TRBD2 as a possible D gene (5 bases). Trimming removed 2 bases from V and 5 bases from J, with 11 bases in between. Per germline, CDR1 KGHDR and CDR2 SFDVKD. CDR3 length: 14 amino acids. CDR3 coding DNA: TGTGCCACCAGTGATTCGCGGGTGACGGAGACCCAGTACTTC. This translates into CATSDSRVTETQYF.

This clonotype has just a few counts. The chain has TRBV12-3 or TRBV12-4 and TRBJ2-3, with D perhaps TRBD1 (6 bases). Trimming pared 6 bases from V and 2 bases from J, leaving 12 bases between. CDR3 size: 14 residues. The DNA for the CDR3 is TGTGCCAGCAGCCCGTGGACAGACACAGATACGCAGTATTTT. Protein sequence: CASSPWTDTDTQYF.

There are many counts of this clonotype. This chain links TRBV9 with TRBJ2-1, with TRBD1 matching 7 bases. The CDR3 spans 15 residues. Unmatched junction bases numbered 7, after V lost 3 bases and J lost 4 bases. Germline CDR1 and CDR2: SGDLS and YYNGEE. CDR3 residues: CASSASGQPYNEQFF. The CDR3 nucleotides read TGTGCCAGCAGCGCTTCGGGACAGCCATACAATGAGCAGTTCTTC. The whole variable domain, remainder taken from reference TRBV9 and TRBJ2-1, is DSGVTQTPKHLITATGQRVTLRCSPRSGDLSVYWYQQSLDQGLQFLIQYYNGEERAKGNILERFSAQQFPDLHSELNLSSLELGDSALYFCASSASGQPYNEQFFGPGTRLTVL.

This clonotype was observed at least ten times. The chain uses TRBV6-1 and TRBJ2-3, with TRBD2 identical over 10 bases. Trimming at V came to 7 bases and at J to 5 bases, leaving 6 bases not matched to a gene. CDR3 size: 14 residues. Germline V gene lookup returns CDR1 MNHNS and CDR2 SASEGT. The CDR3 coding sequence is TGTGCCAGCACGTCTAGCGGGGGAATAGATACGCAGTATTTT. It codes for CASTSSGGIDTQYF.

This clonotype came up a few times. V gene TRBV7-9 combines with J gene TRBJ1-6; 7 bases agree with TRBD1. The V and J ends lost 1 base and 8 bases, in that order; junction bases with no gene match: 5. The CDR3 covers 15 residues. CDR1 SEHNR and CDR2 FQNEAQ come from the germline V gene (reference sequence). The CDR3 DNA reads as TGTGCCAGCAGCTTAGTAGGGCAGGGGGATTCACCCCTCCACTTT. It specifies CASSLVGQGDSPLHF.

CDR3 sequence: CASSLDPRFRSYNSPLHF. The CDR3 coding sequence is TGTGCCAGCAGCTTGGACCCCAGGTTCAGGTCCTATAATTCACCCCTCCACTTT. The gene calls are TRBV5-5 and TRBJ1-6; the D is unclear. The CDR3 consists of 18 residues. CDR1 is SGHKS and CDR2 is YYEKEE in the germline V gene (reference sequence). V was shortened by 0 bases and J by 1 base, with 14 bases between the two germline ends.

Written as DNA, the CDR3 is TGCAGTGCTAGTGGGCAGACCGGGGAGCTGTTTTTT. Translating gives CSASGQTGELFF. This chain links TRBV20-1 with TRBJ2-2, with D unclear. V lost 3 bases, J lost 5 bases, and 7 bases lay in between. Germline loops: CDR1 DFQATT, CDR2 SNEGSKA (reference sequence). This CDR3 is built from 12 residues.

The V call is TRBV19, the J call TRBJ1-4; D might be TRBD1 (6 bases). The CDR3 is 14 amino acids. CDR1 is LNHDA, CDR2 SQIVND, per germline (reference sequence). V lost 8 bases and J 4 bases, leaving 14 bases between the germline ends. Here the CDR3 reads CASLRGGLNEKLFF. Here the CDR3 DNA reads TGTGCCAGTCTGCGAGGGGGACTTAATGAAAAACTGTTTTTT.

This clonotype was found many times. The chain combines TRBV18 with TRBJ2-3; D is unresolved. The length of the CDR3 is 14 residues. Germline V CDR1 and CDR2: KGHSH, LQKENI. With 0 bases removed from V and 0 bases from J, the gap between germline ends came to 4 bases. The CDR3 reads CASSPPTSTDTQYF. The CDR3 DNA sequence: TGTGCCAGCTCACCACCGACTAGCACAGATACGCAGTATTTT.